These 20 T cell receptor beta chains were sequenced from one sample in a study of patients and donors after allogeneic stem cell transplantation (dated by TCRdb to 2018 to 2020). The library was obtained by RT-PCR. The run used a NextSeq 550. TCRdb handled the public reads itself, with Q25 trimming in fastp and clone calling in MiXCR, and kept productive beta chains. Entries are consolidated by CDR3 protein sequence, retaining the most common genes and DNA. In this sample the table shows 150,000 to 250,000 distinct CDR3 sequences, 35% to 50% of which occur a single time. Clones ranked in the top ten supply 30% to 35% of the sample. Sequenced sample: blood, either unsorted or a sorted T cell fraction (not recorded which). These receptors originate from a human donor who was either an allogeneic HSCT recipient or a stem cell or donor lymphocyte infusion donor (not recorded which). It is not recorded whose cells these are; they may come from a transplant donor.

This clonotype was detected a few times. This chain links TRBV6-5 with TRBJ2-7; D may correspond to TRBD1 or TRBD2 (5 bases each). In germline, CDR1 is MNHEY, CDR2 SVGAGI. V was trimmed by 0 bases and J by 4 bases, leaving 7 bases between them. The CDR3 runs to 13 residues. CDR3 sequence: CASSYSWGYEQYF. For the CDR3, the DNA is TGTGCCAGCAGTTACTCGTGGGGGTACGAGCAGTACTTC.

This clonotype came up a few times. V and J are TRBV7-2 and TRBJ1-2; no definite D call. This CDR3 has 13 residues. CDR1 SGHTA and CDR2 FQGNSA come from the germline V gene. Trimming removed 4 bases at V and 4 bases at J, with 10 bases between. The CDR3 DNA follows: TGTGCCAGCAGCTCCGCACCCGTCTATGGCTACACCTTC. Translated: CASSSAPVYGYTF.

The table lists this clonotype with a few counts. The rearrangement joins TRBV20-1 to TRBJ2-1, with TRBD2 as a possible D gene (5 bases). The CDR3 is 14 residues long. V was clipped by 0 bases and J by 4 bases, with 10 bases between them. From germline, CDR1 is DFQATT and CDR2 SNEGSKA (reference sequence). CDR3 loop: CSARESGYYNEQFF. The CDR3 coding sequence is TGCAGTGCTAGAGAGTCGGGGTATTACAATGAGCAGTTCTTC.

This clonotype was seen only a few times. The chain employs TRBV24-1 and TRBJ2-3; 7 bases map to TRBD2. Unmatched junction bases numbered 13, after V lost 4 bases and J lost 4 bases. Germline loops: CDR1 KGHDR, CDR2 SFDVKD. This CDR3 contains 17 residues. CDR3 loop: CATSDPGGGSGADTQYF. The CDR3 DNA sequence: TGTGCCACCAGTGACCCCGGCGGCGGGAGTGGTGCAGATACGCAGTATTTT.

Only a few counts were recorded for this clonotype. The chain carries TRBV5-1 and TRBJ2-3; TRBD2 matches at 7 bases. The germline CDR1 and CDR2 sequences are SGHRS and YFSETQ. V shed 0 bases and J 4 bases; nucleotides not matched to a gene: 8. The CDR3 covers 16 residues. The CDR3, as DNA: TGCGCCAGCAGCTTGGAGCCTAGCGGTACGGCAGATACGCAGTATTTT. Protein product: CASSLEPSGTADTQYF.

This chain links TRBV27 with TRBJ2-7; TRBD1 might be the D (6 bases). Between the trimmed V and J ends, which lost 5 bases and 2 bases, there was a span of 16 bases. The CDR3 loop spans 15 amino acids. Germline values: CDR1 MNHEY, CDR2 SMNVEV (reference sequence). The CDR3 bases are TGTGCCAGCAGTCGGGATCAGGGGACCCCCTACGAGCAGTACTTC. Translating it yields CASSRDQGTPYEQYF.

The chain employs TRBV6-5 and TRBJ1-2; TRBD1 is a possible D gene (6 bases). CDR3 length: 13 residues. In germline, CDR1 is MNHEY, CDR2 SVGAGI. V shed 2 bases and J shed 8 bases, with 12 bases lying between them. CDR3 in amino acids: CASSYQGHRGYTF. In nucleotides, the CDR3 is TGTGCCAGCAGTTACCAGGGGCATAGAGGCTACACCTTC.

This clonotype was observed a handful of times. The gene calls are TRBV3-1 and TRBJ1-2; D is uncertain. The CDR3 is 16 residues long. The germline V and J ends were trimmed by 0 bases and 4 bases, with 15 bases remaining between them. CDR1 and CDR2 from the germline V gene are LGHDT and YNNKEL (reference sequence). CDR3 sequence reads: CASSQEGGKGSYGYTF. CDR3 bases: TGTGCCAGCAGCCAAGAAGGCGGGAAGGGCAGCTATGGCTACACCTTC.

The chain is built from TRBV3-1 and TRBJ2-5; D is possibly TRBD2 (6 bases). The CDR3 is made up of 15 amino acids. V was shortened by 0 bases and J by 0 bases, with 8 bases between the two germline ends. CDR1 is LGHDT and CDR2 is YNNKEL in the germline V gene (reference sequence). The CDR3 protein is CASSQDRGYQETQYF. CDR3 sequence (DNA): TGTGCCAGCAGCCAAGATCGGGGGTACCAAGAGACCCAGTACTTC.

V gene TRBV6-5 combines with J gene TRBJ1-1; D is undetermined. The CDR3 spans 12 residues. CDR1 and CDR2 from the germline V gene are MNHEY and SVGAGI. Trimming stripped 0 bases from V and 9 bases from J, with 8 bases between. CDR3 in amino acids: CASSYSNGQAFF. In DNA, the CDR3 is TGTGCCAGCAGTTACTCGAATGGTCAAGCTTTCTTT.

V and J are TRBV12-3 or TRBV12-4 and TRBJ1-1; D remains unclear. This CDR3 comprises 12 residues. V was trimmed by 8 bases and J by 3 bases, leaving 10 bases between them. CDR3 in amino acids: CASGLGDTEAFF. CDR3 nucleotide sequence: TGTGCCAGCGGGTTAGGCGACACTGAAGCTTTCTTT.

This chain uses TRBV10-3 with TRBJ2-2; a possible D gene is TRBD1 (8 bases). The CDR3 loop spans 13 amino acids. V was pared by 11 bases and J by 3 bases, with 13 bases between. Germline loops: CDR1 ENHRY, CDR2 SYGVKD. CDR3 DNA: TGTGCCTACAGGGGGGGCGACACCGGGGAGCTGTTTTTT. It encodes CAYRGGDTGELFF.

This clonotype has a handful of counts. This chain uses TRBV12-3 or TRBV12-4 with TRBJ1-4; the D is unclear. This CDR3 region has 17 residues. V lost 2 bases, J lost 4 bases, and 17 bases lay in between. The CDR3 DNA sequence: TGTGCCAGCAGTTTATTAATTTCGGCAGGCAATAATGAAAAACTGTTTTTT. Protein product: CASSLLISAGNNEKLFF.

The V call is TRBV5-1, the J call TRBJ2-1; 8 bases match TRBD1. The CDR3 loop spans 14 amino acids. The V gene end was trimmed by 5 bases and the J gene end by 0 bases; junction bases not matched to a gene: 1. Germline V gene data show CDR1 as SGHRS and CDR2 as YFSETQ. CDR3: CASRDRVSYNEQFF. The CDR3 nucleotides read TGCGCCAGCAGGGACAGGGTCTCCTACAATGAGCAGTTCTTC.

The rearrangement links TRBV20-1 to TRBJ1-3, with D possibly being TRBD1 (5 bases). The CDR3 is made up of 15 amino acids. The germline V and J ends were trimmed by 6 bases and 4 bases, with 19 bases remaining between them. Per the germline V gene, CDR1 is DFQATT and CDR2 is SNEGSKA (reference sequence). The CDR3 nucleotides read TGCAGTGCCGGACCTCAGGGAGGGCCGGGAAACACCATATATTTT. Protein: CSAGPQGGPGNTIYF.

J is TRBJ1-3 and V is TRBV7-3; D not resolved. The CDR3 is 14 residues long. Trimming took off 5 bases at V and 4 bases at J, with 12 bases between the two ends. Per the germline V gene, CDR1 is SGHTA and CDR2 is FQGTGA. The CDR3 loop is CASSPVGGGNTIYF. The CDR3 DNA reads as TGTGCCAGCAGCCCGGTGGGAGGGGGAAACACCATATATTTT.

V and J are TRBV7-9 and TRBJ1-1; 7 bases match TRBD1. CDR1 SEHNR and CDR2 FQNEAQ come from the germline V gene (reference sequence). The V gene end was trimmed by 5 bases and the J gene end by 2 bases; junction bases not matched to a gene: 5. This CDR3 has 14 amino acids. CDR3 in amino acids: CASSQGQENTEAFF. The CDR3 DNA follows: TGTGCCAGCAGCCAAGGACAGGAAAACACTGAAGCTTTCTTT.

This clonotype was seen only once. The chain carries TRBV27 and TRBJ2-4, with D possibly TRBD2 on 6 matching bases. CDR1 and CDR2 from the germline V gene are MNHEY and SMNVEV (reference sequence). Trimming removed 5 bases from V and 8 bases from J, with 13 bases in between. CDR3 size: 13 residues. CDR3 amino acids: CASSGLWGDIQYF. Written as DNA, the CDR3 is TGTGCCAGCAGTGGTCTCTGGGGGGACATTCAGTACTTC.

This chain uses TRBV29-1 with TRBJ1-2; D unclear. Germline CDR1 is SQVTM and CDR2 is ANQGSEA. V was pared by 1 base and J by 9 bases, with 12 bases between. The CDR3 extends over 12 amino acids. CDR3 residues: CSVEGPPSSYTF. CDR3 bases: TGCAGCGTTGAAGGGCCGCCTAGTAGCTACACCTTC.

This clonotype has only a few counts. DNA for the CDR3: TGTGCCAGCAGTTCTCCGGGACAGGGAGAACAAGAGACCCAGTACTTC. Encoded protein: CASSSPGQGEQETQYF. The V and J genes are TRBV28 and TRBJ2-5, with 9 bases aligning to TRBD1. CDR3 length equals 16 residues. The V gene end was trimmed by 4 bases and the J gene end by 2 bases; junction bases not matched to a gene: 8. Germline V lookup: CDR1 MDHEN, CDR2 SYDVKM. Full variable domain (remainder filled in from reference TRBV28 and TRBJ2-5): DVKVTQSSRYLVKRTGEKVFLECVQDMDHENMFWYRQDPGLGLRLIYFSYDVKMKEKGDIPEGYSVSREKKERFSLILESASTNQTSMYLCASSSPGQGEQETQYFGPGTRLLVL.